Following are 4 T cell receptor beta chains from one sample sequenced in a study of T cell responses to AZD1222 COVID-19 vaccine. Produced via immunoSEQ multiplex PCR; TCRdb's table is partial and in-frame only. This table has about 140,000 clones, 88% appearing once. The material sequenced was peripheral blood, taken 28 days after the second AZD1222 dose. The source of these receptors is an adult who received the AZD1222 COVID-19 vaccine.

The J gene is TRBJ1-2, the V gene TRBV6-5; D is undetermined. Between the trimmed V and J ends, which lost 5 bases and 4 bases, there was a span of 11 bases. Looked up from germline, CDR1 is MNHEY and CDR2 is SVGAGI. The CDR3 is 13 residues long. CDR3 bases: TGTGCCAGCAGTAACCCGGCCCTCTATGGCTACACCTTC. Protein sequence: CASSNPALYGYTF.

A single count supports this clone. V is TRBV7-2 and J is TRBJ1-6; TRBD1 is a possible D gene (6 bases). Germline V gene data show CDR1 as SGHTA and CDR2 as FQGNSA. The CDR3 is 16 amino acids. The V end lost 1 base, the J end lost 7 bases, and 14 bases lay between the germline ends. CDR3 region: CASSLVAGQTNSPLHF. DNA of the CDR3: TGTGCCAGCAGCTTAGTTGCCGGACAGACCAATTCACCCCTCCACTTT. The whole variable domain, remainder taken from reference TRBV7-2 and TRBJ1-6, is GAGVSQSPSNKVTEKGKDVELRCDPISGHTALYWYRQSLGQGLEFLIYFQGNSAPDKSGLPSDRFSAERTGGSVSTLTIQRTQQEDSAVYLCASSLVAGQTNSPLHFGNGTRLTVT.

This clone was seen more than once but under ten times. Here the CDR3 DNA reads TGTGCCAGCAGTTTAGCCGGGGACAGGGGTCACCAGTACTTC. Protein: CASSLAGDRGHQYF. The V gene is TRBV28, the J gene TRBJ2-4; 10 nucleotides align to TRBD1. CDR1 and CDR2 (germline): MDHEN, SYDVKM. The CDR3 length is 14 residues. V trimming: 2 bases; J trimming: 13 bases; junction bases outside the gene matches: 8.

This clone was seen just once. The chain carries TRBV25-1 and TRBJ2-2; 7 bases fit TRBD1. J gave up 7 bases and V 2 bases, and 1 base lay outside the gene matches. CDR1 MGHDK and CDR2 SYGVNS come from the germline V gene. CDR3 length equals 13 residues. CDR3 loop: CASSEAGGGELFF. The CDR3 DNA sequence: TGTGCCAGCAGTGAAGCAGGGGGCGGGGAGCTGTTTTTT.